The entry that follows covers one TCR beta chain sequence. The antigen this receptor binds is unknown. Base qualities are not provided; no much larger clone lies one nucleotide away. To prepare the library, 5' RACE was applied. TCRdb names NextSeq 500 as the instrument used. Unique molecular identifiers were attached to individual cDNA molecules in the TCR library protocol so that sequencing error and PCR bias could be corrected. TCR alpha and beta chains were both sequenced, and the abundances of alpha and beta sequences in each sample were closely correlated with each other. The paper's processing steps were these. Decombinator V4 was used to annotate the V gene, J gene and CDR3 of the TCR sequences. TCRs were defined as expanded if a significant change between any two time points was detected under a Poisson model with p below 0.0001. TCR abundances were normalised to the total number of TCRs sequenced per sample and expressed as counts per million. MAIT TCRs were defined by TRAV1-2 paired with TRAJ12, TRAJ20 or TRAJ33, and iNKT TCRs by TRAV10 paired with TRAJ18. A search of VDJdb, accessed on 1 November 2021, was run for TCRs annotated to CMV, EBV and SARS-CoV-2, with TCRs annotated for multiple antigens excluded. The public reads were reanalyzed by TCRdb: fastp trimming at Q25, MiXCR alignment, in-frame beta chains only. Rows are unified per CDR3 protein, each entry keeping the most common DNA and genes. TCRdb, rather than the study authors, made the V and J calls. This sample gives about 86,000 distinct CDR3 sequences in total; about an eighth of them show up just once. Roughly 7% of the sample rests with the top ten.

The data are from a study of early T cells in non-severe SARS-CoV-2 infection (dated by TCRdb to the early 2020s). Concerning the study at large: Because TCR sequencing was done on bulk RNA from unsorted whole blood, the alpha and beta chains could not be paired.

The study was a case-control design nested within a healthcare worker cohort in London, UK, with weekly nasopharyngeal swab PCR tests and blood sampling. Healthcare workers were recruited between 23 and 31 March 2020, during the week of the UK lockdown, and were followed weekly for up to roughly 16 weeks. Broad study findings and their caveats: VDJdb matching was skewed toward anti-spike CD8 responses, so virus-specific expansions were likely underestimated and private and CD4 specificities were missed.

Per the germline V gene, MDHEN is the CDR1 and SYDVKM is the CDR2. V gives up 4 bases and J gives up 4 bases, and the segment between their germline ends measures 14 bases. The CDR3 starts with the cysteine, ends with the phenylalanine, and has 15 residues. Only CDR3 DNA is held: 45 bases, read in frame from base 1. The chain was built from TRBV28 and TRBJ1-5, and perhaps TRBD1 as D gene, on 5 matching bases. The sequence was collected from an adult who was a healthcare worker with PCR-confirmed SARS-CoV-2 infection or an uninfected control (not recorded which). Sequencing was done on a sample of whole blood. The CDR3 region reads CASSWGLGLNQPQHF. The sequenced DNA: TGTGCCAGCAGTTGGGGCCTTGGCCTGAATCAGCCCCAGCATTTT.